The rows below give T cell receptor beta chains drawn from one sample of a study of T cell repertoires in cytomegalovirus infection. TCRdb ran MiXCR on the reads and lists one entry per CDR3 protein. The top ten hold about 2.8% of the sample, which has around 740,000 distinct CDR3 sequences, 35% to 45% seen once. The sample taken for sequencing was PBMCs. The receptors were gathered from a human donor in good health (CMV status not recorded). Some clones in this sample may be carry-over from other donors' samples. Both conserved end residues are part of each CDR3. D genes are given only for firm matches. Size is stated for part of the rows, as once, few or many counts, or as a class when the clone is expanded.

TRBJ1-1,TRBD1,TRBV11-1,.,TGTGCCAGCAGTACAGGGGACACTGAAGCTTTCTTT,CASSTGDTEAFF
TRBJ2-1,.,TRBV5-1,few,TGCGCCAGCAGCTCATGGACAGAACACAATGAGCAGTTCTTC,CASSSWTEHNEQFF
TRBJ2-7,TRBD1,TRBV5-5,few,TGTGCCAGCAGTCGGACCGGGACAGTTTACGAGCAGTACTTC,CASSRTGTVYEQYF
TRBJ2-3,.,TRBV15,few,TGTGCCACCAGCAGAGATCCGATCCTGGATACGCAGTATTTT,CATSRDPILDTQYF
TRBJ2-7,.,TRBV28,few,TGTGCCAGCAGAGCCCTAAGGGCAGGGGATAAGGACGAGCAGTACTTC,CASRALRAGDKDEQYF
TRBJ2-1,TRBD2,TRBV6-5,few,TGTGCCAGCAGTCCACTAGCGGACACCTACAATGAGCAGTTCTTC,CASSPLADTYNEQFF
TRBJ1-6,TRBD1,TRBV4-1,.,TGCGCCAGCAGCCAAGAAGGGCAGGGGGCTTCCTATAATTCACCCCTCCACTTT,CASSQEGQGASYNSPLHF
TRBJ2-1,TRBD2,TRBV24-1,.,TGTGCCACCAGTGATACCGGGACTACATACAATGAGCAGTTCTTC,CATSDTGTTYNEQFF
TRBJ1-2,.,TRBV14,.,TGTGCCAGCAGCCAAGTCGGGCGTACCTATGGCTACACCTTC,CASSQVGRTYGYTF
TRBJ2-1,.,TRBV6-6,few,TGTGCCAGCAGTGAGCCGGCTAGCCCCTACAATGAGCAGTTCTTC,CASSEPASPYNEQFF
TRBJ1-1,.,TRBV19,.,TGTGCCAGTAGAAAACAGAACACTGAAGCTTTCTTT,CASRKQNTEAFF
TRBJ2-5,TRBD1,TRBV20-1,.,TGCAGTGCTAGAGATCTCTATGGGACAGGGGGAAGAGGAGAGACCCAGTACTTC,CSARDLYGTGGRGETQYF
TRBJ2-2,.,TRBV28,.,TGTGCCAGCAGTTTAGGACTACATGGGAACACCGGGGAGCTGTTTTTT,CASSLGLHGNTGELFF
TRBJ1-2,.,TRBV12-3/TRBV12-4,many,TGTGCCAGCAGTTTATATGGGGGCTATGGCTACACCTTC,CASSLYGGYGYTF
TRBJ2-7,TRBD1,TRBV28,.,TGTGCCAGCAGTTTACAGGGGGCGCGGTACGAGCAGTACTTC,CASSLQGARYEQYF
TRBJ2-1,TRBD2,TRBV7-2,.,TGTGCCAGCACCGCCGGGACTAGCGGGGGGGCCTCGGACAATGAGCAGTTCTTC,CASTAGTSGGASDNEQFF
TRBJ2-3,.,TRBV9,few,TGTGCCAGCAGCGTATTCCGGGAAAGCACAGATACGCAGTATTTT,CASSVFRESTDTQYF
TRBJ2-7,TRBD1,TRBV28,.,TGTGCCAGCAGGATGGGACAGGTACCCTACGAGCAGTACTTC,CASRMGQVPYEQYF
TRBJ2-1,.,TRBV28,few,TGTGCCAGCAGTGAGCGGACCTCCTACAATGAGCAGTTCTTC,CASSERTSYNEQFF
TRBJ2-7,.,TRBV20-1,.,TGCAGTGCTAGGGGGAATATAAACTACGAGCAGTACTTC,CSARGNINYEQYF
TRBJ1-2,TRBD1,TRBV27,.,TGTGCCAGCAGTCTACAGGGGGCAGGGGGCTATGGCTACACCTTC,CASSLQGAGGYGYTF
TRBJ1-4,.,TRBV7-6,.,TGTGCCAGCAGCTTAAGTTACGAGGGATCTAATGAAAAACTGTTTTTT,CASSLSYEGSNEKLFF
TRBJ1-3,.,TRBV30,.,TGTGCCTGGAGTCGAGGGGACTCTGGAAACACCATATATTTT,CAWSRGDSGNTIYF
TRBJ2-1,.,TRBV30,.,TGTGCCTGGAGTGGGCCTGTAAGGGGGTTGTCCTACAATGAGCAGCTCTTC,CAWSGPVRGLSYNEQLF
TRBJ2-1,.,TRBV7-6,few,TGTGCTAGCAGCTTAGGTGGCGGAGAGAGTGAGCAGTTCTTC,CASSLGGGESEQFF
TRBJ1-2,.,TRBV27,.,TGTGCCAGCAGCGTGACAGGTGCCCTCGGCTATGGCTACACCTTC,CASSVTGALGYGYTF
TRBJ1-4,.,TRBV28,few,TGTGCCAGCACCGCAGGCCCCACACAGGTTAATGAAAAACTGTTTTTT,CASTAGPTQVNEKLFF
TRBJ1-1,.,TRBV12-3/TRBV12-4,few,TGTGCCAGCACTAAAACTATGAACACTGAAGCTTTCTTT,CASTKTMNTEAFF
TRBJ1-2,.,TRBV6-1,few,TGTGCCAGCAGTGAAGCGATCGGGGTCCCCTATGGCTACACCTTC,CASSEAIGVPYGYTF
TRBJ1-4,TRBD1,TRBV14,.,TGTGCCAGCAGGCCCGCGGGACAGGGGAGTAGTGAAAAACTGTTTTTT,CASRPAGQGSSEKLFF
TRBJ1-1,TRBD1,TRBV7-9,few,TGTGCCAGCAGTCATGACAGGGACTACAACACTGAAGCTTTCTTT,CASSHDRDYNTEAFF
TRBJ1-5,.,TRBV18,few,TGTGCCAGCTCACCATGGGGAGGGAATCAGCCCCAGCATTTT,CASSPWGGNQPQHF
TRBJ2-6,TRBD1,TRBV28,.,TGTGCCAGCTTCGCCCTCCTGGGACAGGGCTCTGGGGCCAACGTCCTGACTTTC,CASFALLGQGSGANVLTF
TRBJ2-7,TRBD1,TRBV5-4,.,TGTGCCAGCAGCCGACGACAGGGGGCCGACGAGCAGTACTTC,CASSRRQGADEQYF
TRBJ2-3,TRBD2,TRBV15,.,TGTGCCACCAGCCGCGGACTAGCGGGACCCAACGATCGGTATTTT,CATSRGLAGPNDRYF
TRBJ2-2,.,TRBV24-1,.,TGTGCCACCAGTGATCCCGGGGGTCCCGACGGGGAGCTGTTTTTT,CATSDPGGPDGELFF
TRBJ1-5,.,TRBV7-2,many,TGTGCCAGCAGCCTCCAGGGTTATAGCAATCAGCCCCAGCATTTT,CASSLQGYSNQPQHF
TRBJ2-4,TRBD2,TRBV20-1,.,TGCAGTGCTAGATCCTTACTAGCGGGCCTCGGAAACATTCAGTACTTC,CSARSLLAGLGNIQYF
TRBJ2-7,.,TRBV7-6,many,TGTGCCAGCAGCTTAGGTCCGCCCTACGAGCAGTACTTC,CASSLGPPYEQYF
TRBJ2-1,TRBD1,TRBV7-2,many,TGTGCCAGCAGCTTAGGGTGGACAGGGGGTACATATGAGCAGTTCTTC,CASSLGWTGGTYEQFF
TRBJ2-5,.,TRBV7-7,few,TGTGCTAGCAGCTTAAGCCGGGGGCGTAAGGAGACCCAGTACTTC,CASSLSRGRKETQYF
TRBJ1-5,TRBD1,TRBV12-3/TRBV12-4,.,TGTGCCAGCAGTTTGGAACAGGGGCAGCCCCAGCCTTTT,CASSLEQGQPQPF
TRBJ2-1,.,TRBV27,.,TGTGCCAGCAGTTTTGAGCGGGTCTCCTACAATGAGCAGTTCTTC,CASSFERVSYNEQFF
TRBJ2-7,.,TRBV7-2,many,TGTGCCAGCAGCTTAGATGGGACACCCTCCTACGAGCAGTACTTC,CASSLDGTPSYEQYF
TRBJ1-5,.,TRBV28,.,TGTGCCAGCAGCCCCTGGGGGGATCAGCCCCAGCATTTT,CASSPWGDQPQHF
TRBJ1-1,TRBD1,TRBV20-1,.,TGCAGTGCTAAGGGACAGGGGGGTACTGAAGCTTTCTTT,CSAKGQGGTEAFF
TRBJ1-2,.,TRBV28,.,TGTGCCAGCACCCTACCTGACGGGGGATATGGCTACACCTTC,CASTLPDGGYGYTF
TRBJ1-5,TRBD1,TRBV6-1,.,TGTGCCAGCAGAACCCGATATTCAGGGGGCGCTGGCAATCAGCCCCAGCATTTT,CASRTRYSGGAGNQPQHF